Listed below are T cell receptor beta chains from one sample, sequenced in a study of metastatic and nonmetastatic thyroid tumors. MiXCR was used by TCRdb to re-call the PCR reads. Of tens of thousands of clones listed, about 22% are singletons. Sequenced input: blood. All receptors come from a female donor with papillary thyroid cancer or a benign thyroid nodule (not recorded which). Some clones in this sample may be carry-over from other donors' samples. Both conserved end residues are part of each CDR3. D genes are given only for firm matches. Some rows have no size entry. The others give once, few or many, or a class for an expanded clone.

size	V	D	J	CDR3	DNA
many	TRBV12-3/TRBV12-4	TRBD1	TRBJ1-3	CASTLTGKGNTIYF	TGTGCCAGCACCCTGACAGGGAAAGGAAACACCATATATTTT
.	TRBV4-1	TRBD1	TRBJ2-7	CASSQDGNRGAYEQYF	TGCGCCAGCAGCCAAGACGGTAACAGGGGTGCCTACGAGCAGTACTTC
many	TRBV5-6	.	TRBJ2-7	CASSLPRDEGLSSYEQYF	TGTGCCAGCAGCTTGCCCCGCGATGAGGGCCTGAGCTCCTACGAGCAGTACTTC
many	TRBV27	TRBD1	TRBJ1-5	CATKLRGRDQPQHF	TGTGCCACCAAGCTCAGGGGGCGGGATCAGCCCCAGCATTTT
many	TRBV6-4	.	TRBJ1-6	CASRPRGGTSPLHF	TGTGCCAGCAGGCCGAGGGGGGGCACGTCACCCCTCCACTTT
medium-sized	TRBV4-1	.	TRBJ2-7	CASSQLVSAYEQYF	TGCGCCAGCAGCCAACTAGTGAGCGCCTACGAGCAGTACTTC
many	TRBV4-2	TRBD1	TRBJ1-5	CASSPGGRDRGKQPQHF	TGTGCCAGCAGCCCTGGCGGTCGGGACAGGGGCAAACAGCCCCAGCATTTT
many	TRBV7-9	TRBD1	TRBJ1-2	CASSLGTGGVDYTF	TGTGCCAGCAGCTTAGGGACAGGGGGCGTTGACTACACCTTC
medium-sized	TRBV6-1	TRBD1	TRBJ1-2	CASSEEQGGGRRYTF	TGTGCCAGCAGTGAGGAACAGGGAGGGGGCAGGCGCTACACCTTC
many	TRBV24-1	.	TRBJ1-2	CATSDGDTDFWYYGYTF	TGTGCCACCAGTGATGGGGACACGGACTTCTGGTACTATGGCTACACCTTC
.	TRBV20-1	.	TRBJ1-1	CRAGQALNTEAFF	TGCAGGGCAGGGCAGGCTTTGAACACTGAAGCTTTCTTT
.	TRBV20-1	TRBD1	TRBJ1-1	CSASHRTGADTEAFF	TGCAGTGCTAGTCATCGGACAGGGGCGGACACTGAAGCTTTCTTT
few	TRBV28	.	TRBJ2-4	CANSSPGAKNIQYF	TGTGCCAACAGTAGCCCGGGGGCCAAAAACATTCAGTACTTC
many	TRBV9	.	TRBJ2-5	CASSVGRETQYF	TGTGCCAGCAGCGTAGGAAGAGAGACCCAGTACTTC
many	TRBV4-3	.	TRBJ2-1	CASSQDGTEVDDEQFF	TGCGCCAGCAGCCAAGACGGGACCGAGGTAGATGATGAGCAGTTCTTC
many	TRBV28	.	TRBJ2-5	CASNTVLGRKTQYF	TGTGCCAGCAATACCGTCCTCGGGCGAAAGACCCAGTACTTC
many	TRBV13	.	TRBJ1-2	CASSLSGNGYTF	TGTGCCAGCAGCTTATCCGGTAATGGCTACACCTTC
many	TRBV15	.	TRBJ1-5	CATSRAKGGDGQPQHF	TGTGCCACCAGCAGAGCCAAGGGGGGGGACGGTCAGCCCCAGCATTTT
many	TRBV20-1	TRBD2	TRBJ2-1	CSAPASGRDEQFF	TGCAGTGCTCCGGCTAGCGGGAGAGACGAGCAGTTCTTC
many	TRBV18	TRBD1	TRBJ1-1	CASSPVPPGGEAFF	TGTGCCAGCTCACCCGTCCCCCCAGGGGGTGAAGCTTTCTTT
.	TRBV20-1	TRBD2	TRBJ2-2	CSARDTTSGLTGELFF	TGCAGTGCTAGAGATACAACTAGCGGACTCACCGGGGAGCTGTTTTTT
many	TRBV6-2/TRBV6-3	.	TRBJ1-1	CASSPRQDRNTEAFF	TGTGCCAGCAGTCCCCGACAGGACCGGAACACTGAAGCTTTCTTT
.	TRBV2	TRBD2	TRBJ2-7	CASSSSGGSYEQYF	TGTGCAAGCAGTTCTAGCGGGGGAAGCTACGAGCAGTACTTC
many	TRBV15	TRBD1	TRBJ1-2	CATSTTTGGDRYGYTF	TGTGCCACCAGCACAACGACAGGGGGCGATAGATATGGCTACACCTTC
.	TRBV20-1	.	TRBJ2-7	CSAPFVSEQYF	TGCAGTGCCCCCTTCGTCAGCGAGCAGTACTTC
many	TRBV30	TRBD2	TRBJ2-1	CAWSVGLAGVNEQFF	TGTGCCTGGAGTGTCGGACTAGCGGGAGTCAATGAGCAGTTCTTC
many	TRBV19	TRBD1	TRBJ1-1	CASSIIGTGVGTEAFF	TGTGCCAGTAGTATAATCGGGACAGGGGTAGGCACTGAAGCTTTCTTT
many	TRBV5-1	.	TRBJ2-7	CASSSDSEQYF	TGCGCCAGCAGCTCCGACTCCGAGCAGTACTTC
many	TRBV2	.	TRBJ2-1	CASRDSGSYNEQFF	TGTGCCAGCAGGGATAGCGGCTCCTACAATGAGCAGTTCTTC
many	TRBV6-5	.	TRBJ2-6	CASSYERLGGSGANVLTF	TGTGCCAGCAGTTACGAACGGCTAGGGGGGTCTGGGGCCAACGTCCTGACTTTC
many	TRBV20-1	TRBD2	TRBJ2-1	CSATGLAGGPGEQFF	TGCAGTGCTACGGGACTAGCGGGAGGGCCTGGTGAGCAGTTCTTC
many	TRBV20-1	.	TRBJ2-5	CSASPTASIETQYF	TGCAGTGCTAGTCCGACAGCATCCATAGAGACCCAGTACTTC
many	TRBV7-3	.	TRBJ2-1	CASSLTLSGNEQFF	TGTGCCAGCAGCTTAACGTTAAGTGGGAATGAGCAGTTCTTC
many	TRBV7-9	TRBD1	TRBJ2-7	CASSLSTGKDEQYF	TGTGCCAGCAGCTTATCGACAGGGAAGGACGAGCAGTACTTC
many	TRBV7-2	.	TRBJ2-1	CASSPNFREYNEQFF	TGCGCCAGCAGCCCGAACTTCCGGGAGTACAATGAGCAGTTCTTC
.	TRBV11-1	.	TRBJ2-1	CASSTRYGGPGSNEQFF	TGTGCCAGCAGCACTAGGTATGGGGGGCCTGGATCCAATGAGCAGTTCTTC
.	TRBV28	TRBD2	TRBJ2-7	CASSLAGGPKEQYF	TGTGCCAGCAGTCTAGCGGGAGGGCCGAAAGAGCAGTACTTC
many	TRBV20-1	TRBD2	TRBJ2-1	CSASSGGRVNEQFF	TGCAGTGCCTCCTCGGGTGGGAGGGTCAATGAGCAGTTCTTC
.	TRBV6-1	.	TRBJ1-2	CASNEGLQDGYTF	TGTGCCAGCAACGAGGGACTTCAGGATGGCTACACCTTC
many	TRBV11-1	TRBD1	TRBJ2-7	CASTRIRTGGSYEQYF	TGTGCCAGCACCCGAATCCGGACAGGGGGGTCCTACGAGCAGTACTTC
.	TRBV7-3	TRBD1	TRBJ2-1	CASSLGQGNNDQFF	TGTGCCAGCAGCTTGGGACAGGGGAACAATGATCAGTTCTTC
.	TRBV6-1	TRBD2	TRBJ2-3	CASSERGRGSGSGYTQYF	TGTGCCAGCAGTGAAAGGGGACGAGGTAGCGGGAGTGGATATACGCAGTATTTT
many	TRBV28	.	TRBJ2-1	CASSYPGVAEQFF	TGTGCCAGCAGCTACCCAGGGGTCGCTGAGCAGTTCTTC
many	TRBV20-1	.	TRBJ2-7	CSARVTTYEQYF	TGCAGTGCTAGAGTTACCACCTACGAGCAGTACTTC
many	TRBV19	TRBD2	TRBJ2-7	CASSITAGVLYEQYF	TGTGCCAGTAGTATAACAGCGGGAGTCCTCTACGAGCAGTACTTC
few	TRBV6-6	.	TRBJ2-3	CASIYTRVGADTQYF	TGTGCCAGCATTTACACTCGGGTAGGGGCAGATACGCAGTATTTT
many	TRBV5-1	TRBD2	TRBJ2-7	CASSLGSSGRYEQYF	TGCGCCAGCAGCTTGGGATCTAGCGGACGGTACGAGCAGTACTTC
medium-sized	TRBV7-2	.	TRBJ2-1	CASSLTYNEQFF	TGTGCCAGCAGCTTAACCTACAATGAGCAGTTCTTC
.	TRBV7-8	.	TRBJ1-2	CASRGRDSGYGYTF	TGTGCCAGCAGGGGGAGGGATAGCGGCTATGGCTACACCTTC
many	TRBV19	TRBD1	TRBJ1-2	CASSNRGGYGYTF	TGTGCCAGTAGTAACAGGGGTGGCTATGGCTACACCTTC
few	TRBV12-3/TRBV12-4	.	TRBJ1-5	CASSFIGYQPQHF	TGTGCCAGCAGTTTCATTGGGTACCAGCCCCAGCATTTT